A single sample gave rise to the 26 T cell receptor beta chains below, sequenced in a study of response to subunit inactivated influenza vaccine listed by TCRdb under 2018. The method was RT-PCR. Sequencing used an Illumina HiSeq 2500. TCRdb ran its own pipeline on the public reads, namely fastp trimming at Q25 and MiXCR clone calling, and kept in-frame beta chains. Rows are combined by CDR3 protein, so each entry shows the most common genes and DNA. This sample has approximately 530,000 distinct CDR3 sequences in its table, and roughly 7.6% of those were observed once. The ten biggest clones cover 10% to 15% of the sample. Material: PBMCs from blood, obtained 23 to 25 months after vaccination. The origin of the receptors is a man aged 45 to 75 who received an inactivated influenza vaccine. Donor details come from another sample of the same person, matched by shared clones.

This clonotype was recorded at least ten times. The rearrangement links TRBV4-2 to TRBJ2-1; possibly TRBD2 for D (5 bases). CDR1 and CDR2 from the germline V gene are LGHNA and YNFKEQ. CDR3 length equals 19 residues. The V gene lost 4 bases and the J gene lost 1 base, with 23 bases spanning the gap. CDR3 nucleotide sequence: TGTGCCAGCAGCCGAAGACTTGGGCTTGACTGGACTTCCTACAATGAGCAGTTCTTC. Translated, it gives CASSRRLGLDWTSYNEQFF.

This clonotype was seen ten or more times. The V and J genes are TRBV9 and TRBJ2-1; D is ambiguous. The V end lost 1 base, the J end lost 0 bases, and 14 bases lay between the germline ends. Germline V gene data show CDR1 as SGDLS and CDR2 as YYNGEE. This CDR3 is built from 17 residues. The CDR3 DNA follows: TGTGCCAGCAGCGTAAGGATGGGCGGATCCTCCTACAATGAGCAGTTCTTC. It codes for CASSVRMGGSSYNEQFF. The entire variable domain, with the rest obtained from reference TRBV9 and TRBJ2-1, is as follows: DSGVTQTPKHLITATGQRVTLRCSPRSGDLSVYWYQQSLDQGLQFLIQYYNGEERAKGNILERFSAQQFPDLHSELNLSSLELGDSALYFCASSVRMGGSSYNEQFFGPGTRLTVL.

The table lists this clonotype with a few counts. This rearrangement joins TRBV4-3 to TRBJ2-2, with no clear D. CDR1 is LGHNA, CDR2 YSLEER, per germline. Trimming removed 0 bases from V and 6 bases from J, with 5 bases in between. The CDR3 covers 13 residues. DNA of the CDR3: TGCGCCAGCAGCCAAGAAGGCCCCGGGGAGCTGTTTTTT. Protein: CASSQEGPGELFF.

This clonotype was seen a few times. The chain is built from TRBV5-1 and TRBJ2-7; D is unclear. Trimming cost V 6 bases and J 0 bases, with 10 bases left between them. The CDR3 has 13 amino acids. Germline V gene data show CDR1 as SGHRS and CDR2 as YFSETQ. The CDR3 here is CASKAASSYEQYF. In nucleotides, the CDR3 is TGCGCCAGCAAGGCCGCGAGCTCCTACGAGCAGTACTTC. Filled out from reference TRBV5-1 and TRBJ2-7, the complete variable domain reads KAGVTQTPRYLIKTRGQQVTLSCSPISGHRSVSWYQQTPGQGLQFLFEYFSETQRNKGNFPGRFSGRQFSNSRSEMNVSTLELGDSALYLCASKAASSYEQYFGPGTRLTVT.

The genes are TRBV4-2 and TRBJ2-7; 7 bases map to TRBD2. This CDR3 spans 15 amino acids. V shed 1 base, J shed 9 bases, and the junction held 12 bases outside the gene matches. From germline, CDR1 is LGHNA and CDR2 YNFKEQ. CDR3 loop: CASSQGNGGTTVQYF. The CDR3 DNA is TGTGCCAGCAGCCAAGGGAACGGGGGGACTACGGTGCAGTACTTC.

There are a few counts of this clonotype. The J gene is TRBJ1-1, the V gene TRBV11-2; no reliable D call. The CDR3 is 15 amino acids. Per germline, CDR1 SGHAT and CDR2 FQNNGV. Trimming left V 0 bases short and J 1 base short, with 9 bases between. The CDR3 coding sequence is TGTGCCAGCAGCTTAGATCAGGCAGGGAACACTGAAGCTTTCTTT. Amino acids: CASSLDQAGNTEAFF.

This clonotype was counted only a few times. The V call is TRBV10-3, the J call TRBJ2-5; D may be TRBD1 or TRBD2 (5 bases each). CDR3 size: 13 residues. Germline V CDR1 and CDR2: ENHRY, SYGVKD. V lost 7 bases and J lost 5, with 14 bases in between. In nucleotides, the CDR3 is TGTGCCATCAAGGGGACGACAGTGGAGACCCAGTACTTC. Its translation: CAIKGTTVETQYF.

The CDR3 DNA is TGTGCCAGCAGCCCAGGGGGAGGGCTACTCGGCTCCTACAATGAGCAGTTCTTC. Translated, it gives CASSPGGGLLGSYNEQFF. The chain combines TRBV7-7 with TRBJ2-1; D could derive from TRBD1 or TRBD2 (7 bases each). The CDR3 consists of 18 residues. The germline V and J ends were trimmed by 5 bases and 0 bases, with 20 bases remaining between them. Germline V gives CDR1 SSHAT, CDR2 FNYEAQ (reference sequence).

The chain carries TRBV2 and TRBJ2-7; no clear D. The CDR3 is 11 residues long. With 8 bases removed from V and 5 bases from J, the gap between germline ends came to 10 bases. Germline V lookup: CDR1 SNHLY, CDR2 FYNNEI. The CDR3 DNA reads TGTGCCAGCGCTTATAGCCACGAGCAGTACTTC. Translating gives CASAYSHEQYF.

Only a few counts were recorded for this clonotype. The chain combines TRBV6-5 with TRBJ2-3; the D gene is possibly TRBD2 (5 bases). V was trimmed by 2 bases and J by 3 bases, leaving 9 bases between them. The germline V gene encodes CDR1 MNHEY and CDR2 SVGAGI. The CDR3 has 14 residues. The CDR3 DNA reads as TGTGCCAGCAGTTACCGGCTAGCTACAGATACGCAGTATTTT. Its translation: CASSYRLATDTQYF.

The V gene is TRBV7-9, the J gene TRBJ1-1; no reliable D call. CDR1 and CDR2 (germline): SEHNR, FQNEAQ (reference sequence). The CDR3 has 13 residues. Trimming left V 4 bases short and J 5 bases short, with 11 bases between. CDR3 bases: TGTGCCAGCAGCTCCTTGGAGGGAACTGAAGCTTTCTTT. Translated, it gives CASSSLEGTEAFF.

This clonotype was counted between two and nine times. The V call is TRBV4-1, the J call TRBJ2-7; no reliable D call. The V end was cut by 0 bases, the J end by 5 bases, with 11 bases between. The CDR3 is made up of 14 amino acids. The germline CDR1 and CDR2 sequences are MGHRA and YSYEKL. The CDR3 bases are TGCGCCAGCAGCCAAGATCCCAGCGCCAACGAGCAGTACTTC. Translation gives CASSQDPSANEQYF.

The chain combines TRBV10-3 with TRBJ2-5; 11 nucleotides align to TRBD2. CDR3 length equals 15 residues. Germline V gene sequence: CDR1 ENHRY, CDR2 SYGVKD. J was trimmed by 4 bases and V by 5 bases; bases with no gene match: 6. DNA of the CDR3: TGTGCCATCAGTTCCGGGACTAGCGGCGGAGAGACCCAGTACTTC. Residues: CAISSGTSGGETQYF.

This clonotype was seen repeatedly, ten times or more. The V call is TRBV5-1, the J call TRBJ1-1; 8 nucleotides line up with TRBD1. Germline CDR1 is SGHRS and CDR2 is YFSETQ. Germline trimming cut 4 bases from V and 4 bases from J; bases unmatched to any gene: 6. The CDR3 runs to 14 residues. Here the CDR3 reads CASSRGQGGTEAFF. CDR3 DNA: TGCGCCAGCAGCCGAGGACAGGGCGGCACTGAAGCTTTCTTT.

There are many counts of this clonotype. The rearrangement links TRBV12-3 or TRBV12-4 to TRBJ1-3; 9 bases map to TRBD1. The CDR3 runs to 16 residues. V was pared by 5 bases and J by 0 bases, with 5 bases of the junction left unmatched. The CDR3 coding sequence is TGTGCCAGCAGTACACCGGGACAGGGCTCTGGAAACACCATATATTTT. Amino acid sequence: CASSTPGQGSGNTIYF.

The genes are TRBV12-3 or TRBV12-4 and TRBJ2-1, with 13 bases lining up with TRBD2. V shed 5 bases and J 4 bases; nucleotides not matched to a gene: 5. This CDR3 comprises 16 residues. CDR3 residues: CASSVTSGGAYNEQFF. The CDR3 DNA reads TGTGCCAGCAGTGTAACTAGCGGGGGGGCGTACAATGAGCAGTTCTTC.

V and J are TRBV7-6 and TRBJ1-4; D not certain. The CDR3 length is 16 residues. Looked up from germline, CDR1 is SGHVS and CDR2 is FNYEAQ. Deletions cut 3 bases from V and 3 bases from J, with 14 bases between. The CDR3 DNA is TGTGCCAGCAGCTTGAATCCTGCAGGTTCTAATGAAAAACTGTTTTTT. The encoded protein is CASSLNPAGSNEKLFF.

The J gene is TRBJ2-3, the V gene TRBV20-1; D call uncertain. The CDR3 covers 15 residues. CDR1 DFQATT and CDR2 SNEGSKA come from the germline V gene (reference sequence). V lost 2 bases and J 0 bases, leaving 12 bases between the germline ends. DNA of the CDR3: TGCAGTGCTAGATCGGTCAGACGAAGCACAGATACGCAGTATTTT. This sequence encodes CSARSVRRSTDTQYF.

This clonotype was detected many times. The V call is TRBV4-3, the J call TRBJ2-1; TRBD2 is a possible D gene (6 bases). The CDR3 is made up of 13 amino acids. CDR1 and CDR2 from the germline V gene are LGHNA and YSLEER. V was shortened by 8 bases and J by 6 bases, with 14 bases between the two germline ends. This CDR3 is CASGKRGGNEQFF. The CDR3 DNA follows: TGCGCCAGCGGGAAACGGGGAGGCAATGAGCAGTTCTTC.

The chain joins TRBV4-1 to TRBJ2-2, with D unclear. V was shortened by 2 bases and J by 6 bases, with 13 bases between the two germline ends. The CDR3 runs 15 residues. Germline V gene data show CDR1 as MGHRA and CDR2 as YSYEKL. CDR3: CASSQIGNAPGELFF. CDR3 nucleotides: TGCGCCAGCAGCCAAATAGGGAACGCTCCCGGGGAGCTGTTTTTT.

There are a few counts of this clonotype. The V call is TRBV4-3, the J call TRBJ2-2, with D perhaps matching TRBD2 (7 bases). CDR3 length: 15 residues. Trimming removed 1 base at V and 6 bases at J, with 12 bases between. Germline values: CDR1 LGHNA, CDR2 YSLEER. CDR3 sequence reads: CASSQVGGGPGELFF. The CDR3, as DNA: TGCGCCAGCAGCCAAGTTGGCGGGGGCCCCGGGGAGCTGTTTTTT.

This clonotype was seen many times. The chain employs TRBV20-1 and TRBJ1-2; D unresolved. This CDR3 spans 13 amino acids. Trimming removed 7 bases at V and 8 bases at J, with 20 bases between. Germline loops: CDR1 DFQATT, CDR2 SNEGSKA (reference sequence). CDR3 in amino acids: CSVTLPGSSGYTF. The CDR3 region has the DNA TGCAGTGTCACCCTCCCGGGCTCCTCGGGCTACACCTTC.

This clonotype has more than one count but fewer than ten. The chain combines TRBV5-1 with TRBJ2-1, with D uncertain. This CDR3 comprises 15 residues. The V end lost 0 bases, the J end lost 3 bases, and 10 bases lay between the germline ends. Looked up from germline, CDR1 is SGHRS and CDR2 is YFSETQ. CDR3 in DNA: TGCGCCAGCAGCTTGGTTGCAGAGCTCTACAATGAGCAGTTCTTC. Amino acid sequence: CASSLVAELYNEQFF.

Ten or more counts support this clonotype. The CDR3 protein is CASSQNRQGRSAFF. CDR3 coding DNA: TGTGCCAGCAGCCAAAACCGGCAGGGCAGATCAGCTTTCTTT. The chain couples TRBV3-1 to TRBJ1-1; TRBD1 might be the D (5 bases). This CDR3 spans 14 amino acids. Per germline, CDR1 LGHDT and CDR2 YNNKEL (reference sequence). Trimming left V 2 bases short and J 10 bases short, with 17 bases between.

This clonotype occurred a few times. CDR3 coding DNA: TGCGCCAGCAGCCAAGATTATGGGGCCAGTAGAGTCTACGAGCAGTACTTC. Its translation is CASSQDYGASRVYEQYF. The gene calls are TRBV4-3 and TRBJ2-7; D is perhaps TRBD1 (5 bases). Between the trimmed V and J ends, which lost 0 bases and 3 bases, there was a span of 18 bases. The CDR3 loop spans 17 amino acids. Germline lookup yields CDR1 LGHNA and CDR2 YSLEER.

The chain links TRBV5-1 to TRBJ2-1; 9 bases fit TRBD2. Trimming removed 3 bases from V and 9 bases from J; junction bases left unmatched: 7. This CDR3 is built from 14 residues. Looked up from germline, CDR1 is SGHRS and CDR2 is YFSETQ. This CDR3 is CASSSIAGAGEQFF. The CDR3, as DNA: TGCGCCAGCAGCTCGATAGCGGGAGCGGGTGAGCAGTTCTTC.